This entry describes one TCR beta chain. Its antigen is unknown. This sample stems from a study of T cells after yellow fever vaccination. Study-level findings and limits: The study noted that FACS-sorted repertoires could contain abundant clonotypes contaminating from the bulk population.

Trimming took off 4 bases at V and 3 bases at J, with 15 bases between the two ends. The germline V gene encodes CDR1 SGHRS and CDR2 YFSETQ. This CDR3 region has 15 residues. TCRdb re-analysed the 5' RACE reads in MiXCR, keeping a single row per CDR3 protein. Of 200,000 to 300,000 distinct CDR3 sequences in the sample, 6.7% were seen once. The chain employs TRBV5-1 and TRBJ2-3; D tentatively reads TRBD1 or TRBD2 (5 bases each). Sample: CD4+ T cells sorted from PBMCs, taken on the day of the yellow fever booster vaccination. This clonotype was obtained from a man aged 30-40 years who received the YFV17D yellow fever vaccine. As DNA, the CDR3 is TGCGCCAGCAGCCTCGGGACGTTAGGGACAGATACGCAGTATTTT. It translates to CASSLGTLGTDTQYF.